The 20 T cell receptor beta chains presented below share a single source sample, sequenced in a study of PD-1 blockade in classical Hodgkin lymphoma. Each and every patient relapsed after autologous stem cell transplantation, and patients got differing brentuximab vedotin exposure. The authors purified CD4+ T cells from thawed PBMCs by magnetic negative selection. Profiled with immunoSEQ multiplex PCR; TCRdb holds only in-frame clones, not every one. The sample consists of 25,000 to 35,000 clones, 85% of them appearing once. Specimen: CD4+ T cells from blood, collected at baseline. The source is a human donor with classical Hodgkin lymphoma.

This sequence joins TRBV6-5 and TRBJ1-5; 7 bases are shared with TRBD1. Germline V gives CDR1 MNHEY, CDR2 SVGAGI. This CDR3 is built from 15 residues. V was clipped by 6 bases and J by 2 bases; unmatched bases: 7. The CDR3 coding sequence is TGTGCCAGCAGCACCGGGACAGTGGGCAATCAGCCCCAGCATTTT. Its protein product is CASSTGTVGNQPQHF.

This chain uses TRBV25-1 with TRBJ2-7; no reliable D call. V was clipped by 1 base and J by 3 bases, with 4 bases between them. The CDR3 covers 12 residues. Germline lookup yields CDR1 MGHDK and CDR2 SYGVNS. CDR3 protein: CASSELGYEQYF. CDR3 in DNA: TGTGCCAGCAGTGAATTGGGCTACGAGCAGTACTTC.

The chain couples TRBV29-1 to TRBJ2-1; D ambiguous. Trimming shortened V by 6 bases and J by 6 bases, and 6 bases separated the two germline ends. Germline CDR1 SQVTM, CDR2 ANQGSEA. This CDR3 contains 10 residues. The CDR3 protein is CSVWVNEQFF. The CDR3 nucleotides are TGCAGCGTCTGGGTCAATGAGCAGTTCTTC.

This clone was recorded a few times. V and J are TRBV15 and TRBJ1-1, with D unresolved. The germline V and J ends were trimmed by 0 bases and 6 bases, with 17 bases remaining between them. Germline V gives CDR1 LNHNV, CDR2 YYDKDF (reference sequence). The CDR3 length is 16 residues. CDR3 in DNA: TGTGCCACCAGCAGAGACCCGCGGGCCCGTGGCTCTGAAGCTTTCTTT. Its protein is CATSRDPRARGSEAFF.

The chain recombines TRBV9 with TRBJ2-2; D may be TRBD2 (5 bases). V was clipped by 3 bases and J by 5 bases, with 11 bases between them. This CDR3 is built from 14 residues. Germline V gene sequence: CDR1 SGDLS, CDR2 YYNGEE. CDR3 coding DNA: TGTGCCAGCAGCGAGAGGAGGCGGACCGGGGAGCTGTTTTTT. Encoded protein: CASSERRRTGELFF.

This clone was recorded only once. The chain uses TRBV18 and TRBJ2-3; weak D call: TRBD2 (5 bases). There are 16 residues in the CDR3. V lost 4 bases, J lost 2 bases, and 16 bases lay in between. Looked up from germline, CDR1 is KGHSH and CDR2 is LQKENI. The CDR3 loop is CASSRAGTAFTDTQYF. CDR3 DNA: TGTGCCAGCTCACGTGCGGGCACCGCATTCACAGATACGCAGTATTTT.

The V gene is TRBV7-2, the J gene TRBJ1-2; 8 bases are shared with TRBD1. The CDR3 is 14 amino acids. The trim removed 5 bases at V and 8 bases at J, leaving 10 bases unmatched. Germline V gene data show CDR1 as SGHTA and CDR2 as FQGNSA. As DNA, the CDR3 is TGTGCCAGCAGCCGAGATGGCAGGGGGCAAGGCTACACCTTC. It translates to CASSRDGRGQGYTF.

This clone was counted a single time. The chain has TRBV6-1 and TRBJ2-7; 7 bases align to TRBD2. The CDR3 runs 15 residues. Germline values: CDR1 MNHNS, CDR2 SASEGT. Trimming at V came to 7 bases and at J to 4 bases, leaving 13 bases not matched to a gene. CDR3 in DNA: TGTGCCAGCACCTGGGGGGGGGTTGTGGTTTACGAGCAGTACTTC. Translation gives CASTWGGVVVYEQYF.

The chain joins TRBV28 to TRBJ2-2, with no clear D. The V and J ends lost 11 bases and 1 base respectively, with 17 bases between them. Germline loops: CDR1 MDHEN, CDR2 SYDVKM. The CDR3 is 15 residues long. The CDR3 region is CASRPGSLNTGELFF. CDR3 bases: TGTGCCTCCAGGCCGGGCAGCCTGAACACCGGGGAGCTGTTTTTT.

The chain carries TRBV18 and TRBJ2-7; D unclear. With 2 bases removed from V and 3 bases from J, the gap between germline ends came to 8 bases. The V gene's germline CDR1 is KGHSH and CDR2 LQKENI. The CDR3 length is 13 residues. In nucleotides, the CDR3 is TGTGCCAGCTCACCAGGTAGTTTCTACGAGCAGTACTTC. Protein: CASSPGSFYEQYF.

V and J are TRBV14 and TRBJ2-4; 8 positions match TRBD1. J lost 5 bases, V lost 3 bases, and 9 bases had no gene match. CDR1 SGHDN and CDR2 FVKESK come from the germline V gene. This CDR3 is 16 amino acids long. CDR3 in DNA: TGTGCCAGCAGCCAGCACGTAGGACAGGGCCAAAACATTCAGTACTTC. This gives the protein CASSQHVGQGQNIQYF.

This clone came up a few times. V usage is TRBV20-1 and J usage is TRBJ1-1; D unclear. The CDR3 totals 11 residues. V was shortened by 4 bases and J by 6 bases, with 9 bases between the two germline ends. Germline CDR1 is DFQATT and CDR2 is SNEGSKA (reference sequence). CDR3 protein: CSAKTFSEAFF. DNA of the CDR3: TGCAGTGCTAAAACTTTCTCTGAAGCTTTCTTT.

This chain links TRBV30 with TRBJ1-4; D call uncertain. Trimming removed 4 bases at V and 3 bases at J, with 3 bases between. Looked up from germline, CDR1 is GTSNPN and CDR2 is SVGIG (reference sequence). This CDR3 is built from 11 residues. DNA of the CDR3: TGTGCCTGGATGGCTAATGAAAAACTGTTTTTT. This gives the protein CAWMANEKLFF. Variable domain in full (rest from reference TRBV30 and TRBJ1-4): SQTIHQWPATLVQPVGSPLSLECTVEGTSNPNLYWYRQAAGRGLQLLFYSVGIGQISSEVPQNLSASRPQDRQFILSSKKLLLSDSGFYLCAWMANEKLFFGSGTQLSVL.

The chain employs TRBV6-5 and TRBJ2-1; perhaps TRBD1 as D (8 bases). V was trimmed by 9 bases and J by 2 bases, leaving 17 bases between them. The CDR3 length is 15 residues. Germline CDR1 and CDR2: MNHEY and SVGAGI. The CDR3 region is CASSNRGGAYNEQFF. The CDR3 nucleotides read TGTGCCAGTTCGAACAGGGGGGGCGCCTACAATGAGCAGTTCTTC.

The chain links TRBV5-5 to TRBJ2-2; D unresolved. Germline V gene sequence: CDR1 SGHKS, CDR2 YYEKEE (reference sequence). The CDR3 spans 17 residues. Deletions cut 3 bases from V and 0 bases from J, with 15 bases between. The CDR3 region is CASSSRIPPSNTGELFF. The CDR3 DNA reads as TGTGCCAGCAGCTCGAGGATCCCACCGTCGAACACCGGGGAGCTGTTTTTT.

V usage is TRBV29-1 and J usage is TRBJ2-5, with 7 positions matching TRBD2. The CDR3 has 14 residues. Germline-derived CDR1 and CDR2 are SQVTM and ANQGSEA. With V trimmed by 6 bases and J by 5 bases, 12 bases remained unmatched. The CDR3 region is CSVAWPGLSETQYF. The CDR3 DNA reads as TGCAGCGTAGCCTGGCCGGGACTAAGCGAGACCCAGTACTTC.

This clone occurred a few times. This chain connects TRBV6-1 to TRBJ2-2, with D possibly being TRBD1 (6 bases). There are 14 residues in the CDR3. The V end lost 1 base, the J end lost 5 bases, and 8 bases lay between the germline ends. Germline V gene data show CDR1 as MNHNS and CDR2 as SASEGT. CDR3 amino acids: CASSEDRVTGELFF. For the CDR3, the DNA is TGTGCCAGCAGTGAAGACAGGGTTACCGGGGAGCTGTTTTTT.

This rearrangement joins TRBV2 to TRBJ2-5, with D perhaps being TRBD1 or TRBD2 (5 bases each). The CDR3 sequence is 13 residues long. V lost 4 bases to trimming and J lost 4 bases, with 10 bases between them. Looked up from germline, CDR1 is SNHLY and CDR2 is FYNNEI. CDR3 loop: CASSAGTVETQYF. The CDR3 nucleotides read TGTGCCAGCAGTGCCGGGACCGTAGAGACCCAGTACTTC.

This chain connects TRBV14 to TRBJ1-1; 7 positions agree with TRBD1. The V gene's germline CDR1 is SGHDN and CDR2 FVKESK. The J segment lost 0 bases and the V segment lost 4 bases, leaving 5 bases of the junction unmatched. CDR3 size: 15 residues. The CDR3 loop reads CASSPNRGLNTEAFF. CDR3 DNA: TGTGCCAGCAGCCCTAACAGGGGCTTGAACACTGAAGCTTTCTTT. The whole variable domain, filled in from reference TRBV14 and TRBJ1-1, reads EAGVTQFPSHSVIEKGQTVTLRCDPISGHDNLYWYRRVMGKEIKFLLHFVKESKQDESGMPNNRFLAERTGGTYSTLKVQPAELEDSGVYFCASSPNRGLNTEAFFGQGTRLTVV.

V is TRBV15 and J is TRBJ2-7, with D possibly TRBD2 on 5 matching bases. The CDR3 extends over 14 amino acids. The germline gives CDR1 LNHNV, CDR2 YYDKDF (reference sequence). The ends were cut back, 3 bases at V and 3 bases at J, with 12 bases in the middle. This CDR3 is CATSRRATYYEQYF. The DNA of the CDR3 is TGTGCCACCAGCAGGCGGGCTACTTACTACGAGCAGTACTTC. The whole variable domain, filled in from reference TRBV15 and TRBJ2-7, reads DAMVIQNPRYQVTQFGKPVTLSCSQTLNHNVMYWYQQKSSQAPKLLFHYYDKDFNNEADTPDNFQSRRPNTSFCFLDIRSPGLGDTAMYLCATSRRATYYEQYFGPGTRLTVT.